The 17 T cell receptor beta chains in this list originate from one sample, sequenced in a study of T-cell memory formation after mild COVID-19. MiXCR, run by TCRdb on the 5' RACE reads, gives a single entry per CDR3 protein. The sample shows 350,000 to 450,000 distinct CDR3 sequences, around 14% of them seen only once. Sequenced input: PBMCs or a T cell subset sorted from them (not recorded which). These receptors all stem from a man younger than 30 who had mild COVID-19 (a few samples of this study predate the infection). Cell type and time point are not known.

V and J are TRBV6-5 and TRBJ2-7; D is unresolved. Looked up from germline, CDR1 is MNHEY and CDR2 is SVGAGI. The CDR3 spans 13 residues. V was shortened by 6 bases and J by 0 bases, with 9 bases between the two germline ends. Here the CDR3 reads CASRNGSSYEQYV. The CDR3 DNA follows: TGTGCCAGCAGGAACGGGTCCTCCTACGAGCAGTACGTC.

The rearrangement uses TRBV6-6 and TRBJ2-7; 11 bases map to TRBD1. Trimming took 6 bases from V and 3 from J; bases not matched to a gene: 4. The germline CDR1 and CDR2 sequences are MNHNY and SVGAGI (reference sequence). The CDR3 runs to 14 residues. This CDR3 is CASRGTGGDYEQYV. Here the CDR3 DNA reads TGTGCCAGCAGGGGGACAGGGGGGGACTACGAGCAGTACGTC.

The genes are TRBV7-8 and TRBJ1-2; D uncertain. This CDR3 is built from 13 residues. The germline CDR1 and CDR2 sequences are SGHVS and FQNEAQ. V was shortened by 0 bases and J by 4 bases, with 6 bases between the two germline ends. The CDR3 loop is CASSLAPIYGYTF. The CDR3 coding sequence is TGTGCCAGCAGCTTAGCGCCCATCTATGGCTACACCTTC.

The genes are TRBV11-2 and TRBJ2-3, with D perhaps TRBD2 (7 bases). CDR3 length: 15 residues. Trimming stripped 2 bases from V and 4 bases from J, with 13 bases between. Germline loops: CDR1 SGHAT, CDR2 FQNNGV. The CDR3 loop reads CASSLRGAPPDTQYF. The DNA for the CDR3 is TGTGCCAGCAGCTTACGGGGGGCTCCCCCAGATACGCAGTATTTT.

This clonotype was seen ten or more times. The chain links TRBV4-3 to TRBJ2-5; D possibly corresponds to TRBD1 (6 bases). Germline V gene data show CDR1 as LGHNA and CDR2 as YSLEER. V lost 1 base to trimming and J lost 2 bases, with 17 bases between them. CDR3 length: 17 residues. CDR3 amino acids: CASSQGWAGAPQETQYF. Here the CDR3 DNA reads TGCGCCAGCAGCCAAGGATGGGCAGGGGCTCCTCAAGAGACCCAGTACTTC.

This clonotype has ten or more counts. CDR3 coding DNA: TGCGCCAGCAGCTTGGTAGGCGGCCCGGAGAATGAGCAGTTCTTC. Translated, it gives CASSLVGGPENEQFF. This chain joins TRBV5-1 and TRBJ2-1, with D unclear. V was trimmed by 0 bases and J by 7 bases, leaving 14 bases between them. This CDR3 has 15 residues. CDR1 and CDR2 from the germline V gene are SGHRS and YFSETQ.

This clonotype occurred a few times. The CDR3 sequence: CASSYSPTGMNTEAFF. DNA of the CDR3: TGTGCCAGCAGTTACTCCCCGACAGGGATGAACACTGAAGCTTTCTTT. The rearrangement links TRBV6-5 to TRBJ1-1; 7 bases are shared with TRBD1. CDR3 length equals 16 residues. From germline, CDR1 is MNHEY and CDR2 SVGAGI. V shed 0 bases and J 0 bases; nucleotides not matched to a gene: 4.

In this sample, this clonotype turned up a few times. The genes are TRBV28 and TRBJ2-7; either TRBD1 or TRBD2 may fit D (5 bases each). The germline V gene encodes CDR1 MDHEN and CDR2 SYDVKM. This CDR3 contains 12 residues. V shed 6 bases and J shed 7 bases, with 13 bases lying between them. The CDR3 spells CASRPPEGEQYV. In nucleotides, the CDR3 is TGTGCCAGCAGACCCCCAGAGGGGGAGCAGTACGTC.

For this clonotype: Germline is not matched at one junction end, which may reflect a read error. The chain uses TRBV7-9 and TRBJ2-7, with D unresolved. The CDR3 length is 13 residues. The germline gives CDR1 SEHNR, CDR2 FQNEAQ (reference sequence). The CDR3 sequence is CATHGRGSYEKYF. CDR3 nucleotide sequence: TGTGCCACCCACGGCCGCGGTTCCTACGAGAAGTACTTC.

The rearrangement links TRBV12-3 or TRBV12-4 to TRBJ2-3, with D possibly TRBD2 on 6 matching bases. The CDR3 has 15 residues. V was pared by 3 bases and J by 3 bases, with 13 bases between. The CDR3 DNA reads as TGTGCCAGCAGTTTGTGGGGACTGGAGACAGATACGCAGTATTTT. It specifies CASSLWGLETDTQYF.

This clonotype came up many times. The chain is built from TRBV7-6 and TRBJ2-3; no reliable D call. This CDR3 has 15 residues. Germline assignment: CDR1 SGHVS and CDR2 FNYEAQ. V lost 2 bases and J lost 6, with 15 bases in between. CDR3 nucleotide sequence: TGTGCCAGCAGCTTATATGTGATGATGGGGGATACGCAGTATTTT. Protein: CASSLYVMMGDTQYF.

Here the CDR3 reads CASSSGTGVWGNQPQHF. For the CDR3, the DNA is TGTGCCAGCAGCAGCGGGACAGGGGTTTGGGGCAATCAGCCCCAGCATTTT. The chain couples TRBV5-5 to TRBJ1-5, with 10 bases lining up with TRBD1. With 4 bases clipped from V and 2 bases from J, the junction kept 9 bases outside the gene matches. CDR1 SGHKS and CDR2 YYEKEE come from the germline V gene (reference sequence). The CDR3 is 17 residues long. Full variable domain (outside the CDR3, taken from reference TRBV5-5 and TRBJ1-5): DAGVTQSPTHLIKTRGQQVTLRCSPISGHKSVSWYQQVLGQGPQFIFQYYEKEERGRGNFPDRFSARQFPNYSSELNVNALLLGDSALYLCASSSGTGVWGNQPQHFGDGTRLSIL.

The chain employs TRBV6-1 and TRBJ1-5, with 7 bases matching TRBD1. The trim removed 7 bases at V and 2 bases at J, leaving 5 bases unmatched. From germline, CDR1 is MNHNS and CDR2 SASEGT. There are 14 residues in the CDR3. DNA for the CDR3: TGTGCCAGCACCTCTACAGGGGGCAATCAGCCCCAGCATTTT. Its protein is CASTSTGGNQPQHF.

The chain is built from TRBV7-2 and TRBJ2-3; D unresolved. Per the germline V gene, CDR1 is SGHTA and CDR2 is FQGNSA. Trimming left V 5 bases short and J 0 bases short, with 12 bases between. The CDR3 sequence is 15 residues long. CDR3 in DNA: TGTGCCAGCAGCCTCCTGAAGGTTAGCACAGATACGCAGTATTTT. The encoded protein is CASSLLKVSTDTQYF.

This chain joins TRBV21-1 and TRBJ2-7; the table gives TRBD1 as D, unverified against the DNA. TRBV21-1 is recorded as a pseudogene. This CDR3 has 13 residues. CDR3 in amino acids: CASSKDPGYEQYV. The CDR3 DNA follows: TGTGCCAGCAGCAAAGATCCGGGGTACGAGCAGTACGTC.

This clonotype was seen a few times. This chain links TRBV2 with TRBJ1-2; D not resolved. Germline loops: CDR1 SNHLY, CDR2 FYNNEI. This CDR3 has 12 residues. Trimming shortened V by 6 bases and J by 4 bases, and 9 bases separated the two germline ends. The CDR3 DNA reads TGTGCCAGCAGCCAGGCCAGCTATGGCTACACCTTC. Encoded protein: CASSQASYGYTF.

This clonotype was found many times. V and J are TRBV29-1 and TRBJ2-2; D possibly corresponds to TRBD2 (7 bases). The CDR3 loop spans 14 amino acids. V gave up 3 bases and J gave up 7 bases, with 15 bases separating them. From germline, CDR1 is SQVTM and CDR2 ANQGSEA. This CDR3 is CSVDAGGAGGELFF. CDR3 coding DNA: TGCAGCGTTGATGCTGGGGGGGCAGGCGGGGAGCTGTTTTTT.